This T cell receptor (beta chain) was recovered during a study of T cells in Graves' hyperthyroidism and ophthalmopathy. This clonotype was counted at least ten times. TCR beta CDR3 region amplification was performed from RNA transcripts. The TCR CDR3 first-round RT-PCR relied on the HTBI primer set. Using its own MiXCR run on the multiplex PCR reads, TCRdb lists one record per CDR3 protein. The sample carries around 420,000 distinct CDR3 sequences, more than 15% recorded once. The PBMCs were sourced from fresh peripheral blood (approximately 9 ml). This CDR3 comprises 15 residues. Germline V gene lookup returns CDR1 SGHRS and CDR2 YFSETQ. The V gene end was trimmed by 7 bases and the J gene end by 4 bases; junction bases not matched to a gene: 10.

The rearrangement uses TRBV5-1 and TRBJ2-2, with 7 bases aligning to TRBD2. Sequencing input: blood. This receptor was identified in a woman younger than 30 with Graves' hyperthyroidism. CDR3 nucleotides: TGCGCCAGCGGATACGGACTAGACGCCACCGGGGAGCTGTTTTTT. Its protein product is CASGYGLDATGELFF.